This T cell receptor beta chain was obtained from a study of cytomegalovirus exposure and HLA in healthy donors. This clone turned up a few times. Its antigen remains unidentified. Overall study findings and caveats: Prior analysis indicated that the majority of TCR beta V segments exhibited productivity approximately 87% or approximately 30% of the time. Owing to their indistinguishability, certain V segments, notably TRBV6-2 and TRBV6-3, were excluded. Available immune exposure information covered CMV serostatus only. Later work showed greater clonal expansion in HLA-associated TCR beta chains than in equally common others.

The CDR3 is 14 amino acids. The V gene's germline CDR1 is SNHLY and CDR2 FYNNEI. Germline trimming cut 7 bases from V and 7 bases from J; bases unmatched to any gene: 12. This PCR relied on a set of 60 Vbeta primers and 13 Jbeta primers. Assay: immunoSEQ multiplex PCR; the TCRdb copy retains only in-frame clones and omits some. This table holds approximately 150,000 clones, 65% to 80% found once. Source material: PBMCs. This chain connects TRBV2 to TRBJ1-2; 7 nucleotides agree with TRBD1. This sequence was found in a man aged 35-49 years in good health and CMV-seropositive. The CDR3 protein is CASNGAHRGGGYTF. As DNA, the CDR3 is TGTGCCAGCAATGGGGCACACAGGGGTGGTGGCTACACCTTC.